This T cell receptor beta chain emerged from a study of T cells in localized non-small cell lung cancer. Trimming removed 2 bases at V and 10 bases at J, with 11 bases between. The length of the CDR3 is 12 residues. Germline loops: CDR1 GTSNPN, CDR2 SVGIG (reference sequence). Generated by immunoSEQ multiplex PCR, the TCRdb table keeps only in-frame clones and is missing some. The table includes 50,000 to 75,000 clones, around 90% detected once. The sample consisted of peripheral blood, taken before any cancer treatment. This chain uses TRBV30 with TRBJ1-4, with TRBD1 as a possible D gene (5 bases). This receptor was obtained from a man aged 35 to 69 with stage I squamous cell lung carcinoma. CDR3 loop: CAWSPQGTKLFF. CDR3 sequence (DNA): TGTGCCTGGAGTCCCCAGGGAACAAAACTGTTTTTT.